The 6 T cell receptor beta chains listed next were all sequenced from one sample in a study of blood T cell repertoires in COVID-19. Using immunoSEQ multiplex PCR, the repertoire was profiled, and TCRdb retains in-frame clones only, with some absent. The data contain roughly 240,000 clones, about 82% of them singletons. Input material: PBMCs or T cells enriched from blood (not recorded which). The receptors shown here come from a woman aged 50 to 60 who had recovered from COVID-19.

The chain is built from TRBV5-1 and TRBJ2-7; 7 bases agree with TRBD2. V was clipped by 1 base and J by 3 bases; unmatched bases: 7. Germline-derived CDR1 and CDR2 are SGHRS and YFSETQ. The CDR3 is made up of 15 amino acids. The CDR3 loop reads CASSLMAGVGYEQYF. CDR3 in DNA: TGCGCCAGCAGCTTGATGGCGGGAGTCGGCTACGAGCAGTACTTC.

The rearrangement uses TRBV25-1 and TRBJ2-7, with D possibly being TRBD1 (6 bases). CDR1 is MGHDK and CDR2 is SYGVNS in the germline V gene. V was pared by 5 bases and J by 4 bases, with 12 bases between. CDR3 length: 13 amino acids. The chain's CDR3 is CASSTGTQYEQYF. CDR3 in DNA: TGTGCCAGCAGTACAGGGACCCAATACGAGCAGTACTTC.

The chain uses TRBV18 and TRBJ1-3; tentative D call: TRBD1 (5 bases). Trimming pared 3 bases from V and 0 bases from J, leaving 12 bases between. This CDR3 comprises 16 residues. CDR1 is KGHSH and CDR2 is LQKENI in the germline V gene. The CDR3 loop reads CASSPETGLSGNTIYF. CDR3 coding DNA: TGTGCCAGCTCACCGGAGACGGGACTCTCTGGAAACACCATATATTTT.

CDR3: CASSFGQNTEAFF. The CDR3 DNA is TGTGCCAGCAGTTTCGGACAGAACACTGAAGCTTTCTTT. The J gene is TRBJ1-1, the V gene TRBV27, with TRBD1 as a possible D gene (5 bases). There are 13 residues in the CDR3. Germline CDR1 is MNHEY and CDR2 is SMNVEV (reference sequence). V was shortened by 3 bases and J by 1 base, with 6 bases between the two germline ends.

V usage is TRBV18 and J usage is TRBJ2-1; TRBD1 is a possible D gene (5 bases). The germline V gene encodes CDR1 KGHSH and CDR2 LQKENI. V shed 3 bases and J shed 0 bases, with 15 bases lying between them. The CDR3 runs 17 residues. CDR3 residues: CASSPTTDPSSYNEQFF. The CDR3 nucleotides are TGTGCCAGCTCACCTACGACAGACCCGAGCTCCTACAATGAGCAGTTCTTC.

This clone has just a few counts. V and J are TRBV19 and TRBJ1-5; D is unclear. CDR1 is LNHDA and CDR2 is SQIVND in the germline V gene (reference sequence). The CDR3 sequence is 17 residues long. Trimming removed 4 bases at V and 0 bases at J, with 16 bases between. CDR3 sequence (DNA): TGTGCCAGTAGTAGGAGTAGTCTCTCATATAGCAATCAGCCCCAGCATTTT. It specifies CASSRSSLSYSNQPQHF.